This T cell receptor (beta chain) is from a study of blood T cells in healthy people across ages. For the second PCR, which ran for roughly 6 to 12 cycles, a sample-barcoded 5' primer and a J-beta primer mix were used. TCRdb recomputed calls from the 5' RACE reads with MiXCR, one row per CDR3 protein. The sample gives about 800,000 distinct CDR3 sequences, more than 45% of which show up once; roughly 22% is in the top ten. Study-wide results and caveats: Naive T cell percentage strongly correlated with TCR beta diversity.

This clonotype was seen many times. Its antigen is still unknown. The sample providers were healthy Caucasian people from Russia, aged about 6 to 90. Each sample used at least 6.5 million PBMCs. Extracted total RNA amounted to at least 6 micrograms for each sample. The V gene lost 6 bases and the J gene lost 0 bases, with 2 bases spanning the gap. Germline V gives CDR1 MNHNY, CDR2 SVGAGI (reference sequence). The CDR3 is 11 residues long. This sequence was found in a man aged 25 to 40 in good health. Sequencing used blood. The chain carries TRBV6-6 and TRBJ2-5; D is unresolved. The CDR3 here is CASSHQETQYF. For the CDR3, the DNA is TGTGCCAGCAGCCACCAAGAGACCCAGTACTTC.